A single sample is the source of the 21 T cell receptor beta chains below, sequenced in a study of blood T cell repertoires in COVID-19. Produced via immunoSEQ multiplex PCR; TCRdb's table is partial and in-frame only. The sample includes 300,000 to 350,000 clones, about 85% of them seen just once. The material sequenced was peripheral blood. The receptors come from a man between 18 and 35 years old with active or convalescent COVID-19.

The CDR3 spells CASSILAGAAKNIQYF. DNA of the CDR3: TGTGCCAGCAGTATTTTAGCGGGAGCGGCCAAAAACATTCAGTACTTC. The J gene is TRBJ2-4, the V gene TRBV28; 9 bases agree with TRBD2. J was trimmed by 1 base and V by 5 bases; bases with no gene match: 6. Germline V CDR1 and CDR2: MDHEN, SYDVKM. The CDR3 contains 16 residues.

The CDR3 is CASSQDWVRDRVEGYTF. The CDR3 DNA follows: TGCGCCAGCAGCCAAGATTGGGTCCGGGACAGGGTGGAAGGCTACACCTTC. V usage is TRBV4-1 and J usage is TRBJ1-2; 9 bases align to TRBD1. V dropped 0 bases and J dropped 8; count of bases not matched to a gene: 13. Germline values: CDR1 MGHRA, CDR2 YSYEKL. The CDR3 contains 17 residues.

V gene TRBV7-2 combines with J gene TRBJ2-5; a weak D match, TRBD1 (6 bases). The CDR3 sequence is 15 residues long. From germline, CDR1 is SGHTA and CDR2 FQGNSA. V shed 5 bases and J shed 5 bases, with 18 bases lying between them. CDR3: CASSPQGPRTETQYF. CDR3 coding DNA: TGTGCCAGCAGCCCTCAGGGGCCAAGAACTGAGACCCAGTACTTC.

The chain has TRBV6-4 and TRBJ2-1; possibly TRBD2 for D (5 bases). The germline V gene has CDR1 MRHNA and CDR2 SNTAGT. CDR3 length equals 15 residues. The V gene lost 11 bases and the J gene lost 0 bases, with 17 bases spanning the gap. CDR3 DNA sequence: TGTGCCCGTTACACTAGAGTCGGCTCCTACAATGAGCAGTTCTTC. Translation: CARYTRVGSYNEQFF.

V is TRBV2 and J is TRBJ1-5; 10 bases map to TRBD1. The CDR3 runs 17 residues. Germline V gives CDR1 SNHLY, CDR2 FYNNEI. Unmatched junction bases numbered 8, after V lost 2 bases and J lost 4 bases. CDR3 nucleotides: TGTGCCAGCAGTGAAATGGGAGGGGACAGGGGTAATCAGCCCCAGCATTTT. This translates into CASSEMGGDRGNQPQHF.

V usage is TRBV5-1 and J usage is TRBJ1-2; the D is unclear. CDR1 and CDR2 (germline): SGHRS, YFSETQ. The CDR3 contains 16 residues. V lost 0 bases to trimming and J lost 7 bases, with 19 bases between them. This CDR3 is CASSLARVAARSGYTF. CDR3 sequence (DNA): TGCGCCAGCAGCTTGGCCCGAGTGGCCGCAAGGAGTGGCTACACCTTC.

The gene calls are TRBV28 and TRBJ1-6, with D unclear. V was trimmed by 2 bases and J by 0 bases, leaving 8 bases between them. This CDR3 comprises 16 residues. The V gene's germline CDR1 is MDHEN and CDR2 SYDVKM. In nucleotides, the CDR3 is TGTGCCAGCAGTTTAGACACACGCTCCTATAATTCACCCCTCCACTTT. This encodes CASSLDTRSYNSPLHF. Supplemented by reference TRBV28 and TRBJ1-6, the full variable domain reads DVKVTQSSRYLVKRTGEKVFLECVQDMDHENMFWYRQDPGLGLRLIYFSYDVKMKEKGDIPEGYSVSREKKERFSLILESASTNQTSMYLCASSLDTRSYNSPLHFGNGTRLTVT.

About this clone itself: Other DNA sequences within the sample encode an identical CDR3. This rearrangement joins TRBV5-1 to TRBJ1-4; D is unclear. CDR1 is SGHRS, CDR2 YFSETQ, per germline. Trimming left V 0 bases short and J 5 bases short, with 11 bases between. CDR3 size: 15 residues. CDR3: CASSLGRGGNEKLFF. The CDR3, as DNA: TGCGCCAGCAGCTTGGGTCGGGGTGGGAATGAAAAACTGTTTTTT. Looking up the rest from reference TRBV5-1 and TRBJ1-4 gives the full variable domain: KAGVTQTPRYLIKTRGQQVTLSCSPISGHRSVSWYQQTPGQGLQFLFEYFSETQRNKGNFPGRFSGRQFSNSRSEMNVSTLELGDSALYLCASSLGRGGNEKLFFGSGTQLSVL.

V usage is TRBV5-1 and J usage is TRBJ2-1, with D possibly being TRBD2 (7 bases). Germline CDR1 is SGHRS and CDR2 is YFSETQ. The CDR3 runs 16 residues. Trimming removed 4 bases at V and 3 bases at J, with 17 bases between. In nucleotides, the CDR3 is TGCGCCAGCAGCGGGGGGGCGGGTATGAACTACAATGAGCAGTTCTTC. Amino acid sequence: CASSGGAGMNYNEQFF.

This chain uses TRBV18 with TRBJ2-2, with a weak D call TRBD2 (5 bases). Trimming stripped 2 bases from V and 0 bases from J, with 7 bases between. CDR3 length: 15 residues. The germline gives CDR1 KGHSH, CDR2 LQKENI. The CDR3 reads CASSPTGANTGELFF. CDR3 DNA: TGTGCCAGCTCACCAACCGGGGCGAACACCGGGGAGCTGTTTTTT.

The chain links TRBV2 to TRBJ1-6, with TRBD1 as a possible D gene (5 bases). The V gene's germline CDR1 is SNHLY and CDR2 FYNNEI. The CDR3 runs to 16 residues. V was shortened by 7 bases and J by 3 bases, with 16 bases between the two germline ends. CDR3: CASTGRGGGYNSPLHF. The CDR3 DNA reads TGTGCCAGCACCGGGAGGGGAGGTGGCTATAATTCACCCCTCCACTTT. The full variable domain, with the rest looked up from reference TRBV2 and TRBJ1-6, is EPEVTQTPSHQVTQMGQEVILRCVPISNHLYFYWYRQILGQKVEFLVSFYNNEISEKSEIFDDQFSVERPDGSNFTLKIRSTKLEDSAMYFCASTGRGGGYNSPLHFGNGTRLTVT.

This chain uses TRBV14 with TRBJ2-7; D may be TRBD1 (6 bases). V gave up 4 bases and J gave up 5 bases, with 15 bases separating them. The V gene's germline CDR1 is SGHDN and CDR2 FVKESK. CDR3 length: 14 residues. The CDR3 sequence is CASSRTALFHEQYF. CDR3 nucleotide sequence: TGTGCCAGCAGCCGGACAGCCCTTTTCCACGAGCAGTACTTC.

The chain couples TRBV15 to TRBJ1-3, with D possibly TRBD1 on 6 matching bases. Germline V CDR1 and CDR2: LNHNV, YYDKDF (reference sequence). V was clipped by 6 bases and J by 4 bases, with 16 bases between them. The CDR3 loop spans 15 amino acids. This CDR3 is CATRASGTRGNTIYF. In nucleotides, the CDR3 is TGTGCCACCAGAGCGAGCGGGACAAGGGGAAACACCATATATTTT.

This clone was counted a few times. The chain combines TRBV5-4 with TRBJ2-2; 8 bases map to TRBD2. V shed 0 bases and J 5 bases; nucleotides not matched to a gene: 9. The CDR3 has 17 amino acids. Germline V lookup: CDR1 SGHNT, CDR2 YYREEE (reference sequence). CDR3 amino acids: CASSLGTSYVGTGELFF. CDR3 bases: TGTGCCAGCAGCTTGGGGACTAGCTATGTCGGGACCGGGGAGCTGTTTTTT.

The rearrangement links TRBV4-3 to TRBJ1-5; tentatively, D is TRBD1 (6 bases). V lost 5 bases to trimming and J lost 0 bases, with 11 bases between them. Germline values: CDR1 LGHNA, CDR2 YSLEER. The CDR3 extends over 15 amino acids. CDR3 sequence: CASSAQGYSNQPQHF. For the CDR3, the DNA is TGCGCCAGCAGCGCACAGGGCTATAGCAATCAGCCCCAGCATTTT.

The chain has TRBV7-9 and TRBJ2-7; D is unclear. The germline V and J ends were trimmed by 5 bases and 7 bases, with 9 bases remaining between them. The germline V gene encodes CDR1 SEHNR and CDR2 FQNEAQ (reference sequence). The CDR3 contains 11 residues. The CDR3 region is CASSPYREQYF. DNA of the CDR3: TGTGCCAGCAGCCCGTACCGGGAGCAGTACTTC.

V and J are TRBV15 and TRBJ2-3; 13 bases map to TRBD2. V was clipped by 5 bases and J by 4 bases; unmatched bases: 6. This CDR3 is built from 16 residues. Germline V lookup: CDR1 LNHNV, CDR2 YYDKDF (reference sequence). CDR3 loop: CATSGGLAGSSDTQYF. CDR3 nucleotide sequence: TGTGCCACCAGCGGGGGACTAGCGGGATCATCAGATACGCAGTATTTT.

The chain is built from TRBV7-8 and TRBJ2-5; no clear D. The CDR3 totals 14 residues. CDR1 is SGHVS and CDR2 is FQNEAQ in the germline V gene. With 4 bases removed from V and 2 bases from J, the gap between germline ends came to 11 bases. In nucleotides, the CDR3 is TGTGCCAGCAGCTCCGCCCCGAGGCAAGAGACCCAGTACTTC. It is translated as CASSSAPRQETQYF.

This clone was seen a few times. The rearrangement links TRBV28 to TRBJ1-1; D uncertain. CDR1 is MDHEN and CDR2 is SYDVKM in the germline V gene. The CDR3 covers 14 residues. Trimming removed 3 bases from V and 0 bases from J, with 8 bases in between. CDR3 residues: CASSLGSMNTEAFF. Here the CDR3 DNA reads TGTGCCAGCAGTTTGGGCAGCATGAACACTGAAGCTTTCTTT.

The genes are TRBV6-1 and TRBJ1-6; D uncertain. The CDR3 loop spans 16 amino acids. With 4 bases removed from V and 0 bases from J, the gap between germline ends came to 10 bases. Germline V gives CDR1 MNHNS, CDR2 SASEGT. CDR3 sequence: CASSVASSSYNSPLHF. CDR3 in DNA: TGTGCCAGCAGTGTTGCCTCGAGCTCCTATAATTCACCCCTCCACTTT.

This clone was found a few times. The chain combines TRBV28 with TRBJ2-1, with D possibly being TRBD2 (5 bases). Germline V gene lookup returns CDR1 MDHEN and CDR2 SYDVKM. This CDR3 contains 13 residues. Between the trimmed V and J ends, which lost 7 bases and 2 bases, there was a span of 9 bases. The CDR3 is CASIGAAYNEQFF. CDR3 nucleotides: TGTGCCAGCATAGGAGCGGCCTACAATGAGCAGTTCTTC. The variable domain in full, completed from reference TRBV28 and TRBJ2-1, reads DVKVTQSSRYLVKRTGEKVFLECVQDMDHENMFWYRQDPGLGLRLIYFSYDVKMKEKGDIPEGYSVSREKKERFSLILESASTNQTSMYLCASIGAAYNEQFFGPGTRLTVL.